The 21 T cell receptor beta chains in this list originate from one sample, sequenced in a study of shared clonotypes between healthy human individuals. Method: immunoSEQ multiplex PCR; TCRdb's copy keeps in-frame clones and lacks some. The sample includes over a million clones, more than 95% of them seen just once. Sequencing input: naive CD4+ T cells sorted from blood. Stated subset: CD45RA+ positively selected. The origin of the receptors is a man younger than 45 in good health.

The V call is TRBV6-5, the J call TRBJ2-1; D gene ambiguous. Trimming left V 6 bases short and J 2 bases short, with 14 bases between. This CDR3 spans 15 amino acids. Germline CDR1 MNHEY, CDR2 SVGAGI. CDR3 protein: CASRPSREAYNEQFF. CDR3 nucleotide sequence: TGTGCCAGCAGGCCCAGCCGTGAGGCCTACAATGAGCAGTTCTTC.

This chain links TRBV28 with TRBJ2-3; 7 nucleotides align to TRBD2. Germline lookup yields CDR1 MDHEN and CDR2 SYDVKM. This CDR3 is built from 17 residues. V shed 4 bases, J shed 0 bases, and the junction held 10 bases outside the gene matches. CDR3 residues: CASSSGSGISSTDTQYF. CDR3 DNA: TGTGCCAGCAGTTCAGGGAGCGGGATCTCTAGCACAGATACGCAGTATTTT.

This chain joins TRBV30 and TRBJ1-5; TRBD1 matches 12 bases. The V and J ends lost 0 bases and 4 bases, in that order; junction bases with no gene match: 7. CDR1 and CDR2 from the germline V gene are GTSNPN and SVGIG (reference sequence). This CDR3 region has 17 residues. CDR3: CAWSVRDRGLFNQPQHF. CDR3 in DNA: TGTGCCTGGAGTGTACGGGACAGGGGGCTATTTAATCAGCCCCAGCATTTT.

This CDR3 is CASSSSGSHSYNEQFF. The CDR3 bases are TGTGCCAGCAGCTCTAGCGGGAGCCACTCCTACAATGAGCAGTTCTTC. This chain links TRBV7-6 with TRBJ2-1; TRBD2 aligns across 10 bases. The CDR3 runs 16 residues. Germline assignment: CDR1 SGHVS and CDR2 FNYEAQ. V shed 4 bases and J 0 bases; nucleotides not matched to a gene: 3.

The chain has TRBV27 and TRBJ2-7; D may be TRBD2 (5 bases). Trimming stripped 5 bases from V and 3 bases from J, with 17 bases between. CDR1 is MNHEY and CDR2 is SMNVEV in the germline V gene (reference sequence). This CDR3 is built from 15 residues. CDR3 sequence reads: CASSMTILGGYEQYF. CDR3 DNA sequence: TGTGCCAGCAGTATGACTATCCTTGGTGGCTACGAGCAGTACTTC.

The gene calls are TRBV7-9 and TRBJ2-1; 8 nucleotides agree with TRBD2. Looked up from germline, CDR1 is SEHNR and CDR2 is FQNEAQ (reference sequence). CDR3 length: 15 amino acids. Trimming cost V 1 base and J 7 bases; bases outside gene matches: 6. The CDR3 protein is CASSLDGRAVNEQFF. The CDR3 coding sequence is TGTGCCAGCAGCTTAGACGGGAGGGCCGTTAATGAGCAGTTCTTC.

J is TRBJ2-1 and V is TRBV6-5; D is unclear. The germline CDR1 and CDR2 sequences are MNHEY and SVGAGI. The CDR3 runs 12 residues. Trimming stripped 6 bases from V and 7 bases from J, with 10 bases between. In DNA form, the CDR3 reads TGTGCCAGCAGGCGACTCGAAAATGAGCAGTTCTTC. Protein product: CASRRLENEQFF.

J is TRBJ1-2 and V is TRBV18; D possibly corresponds to TRBD1 (5 bases). Trimming pared 2 bases from V and 2 bases from J, leaving 9 bases between. Germline CDR1 and CDR2: KGHSH and LQKENI. The CDR3 consists of 14 residues. The CDR3 nucleotides are TGTGCCAGCTCACCAGACAGAAACAACTATGGCTACACCTTC. Translated, it gives CASSPDRNNYGYTF.

The rearrangement joins TRBV28 to TRBJ1-5; D is ambiguous. This CDR3 has 15 amino acids. With 7 bases removed from V and 4 bases from J, the gap between germline ends came to 17 bases. Germline V CDR1 and CDR2: MDHEN, SYDVKM. In nucleotides, the CDR3 is TGTGCCAGCACTCCCTCGGCGGGATGGAATCAGCCCCAGCATTTT. The encoded protein is CASTPSAGWNQPQHF.

The V gene is TRBV7-2, the J gene TRBJ2-5; D call uncertain. The DNA end is a closer match to TRBJ2-7, so the J assignment may be wrong. The CDR3 has 13 amino acids. The germline V gene has CDR1 SGHTA and CDR2 FQGNSA. In DNA form, the CDR3 reads TGTGCCAGCAGCTTGAACGCCTACTACGAGCAGTACTTC. It is translated as CASSLNAYYEQYF.

Concerning this clone itself: Other nucleotide sequences in the sample specify the same CDR3. CDR3 region: CASSETSGAYNEQFF. CDR3 coding DNA: TGTGCCAGCAGCGAGACTAGCGGAGCTTACAATGAGCAGTTCTTC. V usage is TRBV9 and J usage is TRBJ2-1, with TRBD2 identical over 9 bases. Germline values: CDR1 SGDLS, CDR2 YYNGEE. The junction had 5 bases not matched to a gene; V was cut back by 3 bases and J by 4 bases. This CDR3 spans 15 amino acids.

This clone was recorded once. J is TRBJ1-5 and V is TRBV7-6; possible D gene TRBD1, 5 bases. The length of the CDR3 is 13 residues. V was pared by 8 bases and J by 6 bases, with 14 bases between. Looked up from germline, CDR1 is SGHVS and CDR2 is FNYEAQ. CDR3 in amino acids: CASCRGPGQPQHF. The CDR3 DNA sequence: TGTGCCAGCTGTAGGGGTCCGGGTCAGCCCCAGCATTTT.

This clone was seen only once. V gene TRBV5-1 combines with J gene TRBJ2-2, with D maybe TRBD1 (6 bases). Germline assignment: CDR1 SGHRS and CDR2 YFSETQ. This CDR3 contains 14 residues. The ends were cut back, 4 bases at V and 6 bases at J, with 13 bases in the middle. CDR3 in DNA: TGCGCCAGCAGCGCCTTACAGGGTCCCGGGGAGCTGTTTTTT. Its translation is CASSALQGPGELFF.

The chain combines TRBV2 with TRBJ1-2; D ambiguous. This CDR3 spans 11 amino acids. Deletions cut 2 bases from V and 7 bases from J, with 5 bases between. CDR1 and CDR2 (germline): SNHLY, FYNNEI. CDR3 coding DNA: TGTGCCAGCAGTGAAATGGTTGGCTACACCTTC. Its protein product is CASSEMVGYTF.

The chain employs TRBV11-3 and TRBJ2-7; D might be TRBD2 (5 bases). CDR1 and CDR2 from the germline V gene are SGHNT and YENEEA. Trimming cost V 3 bases and J 6 bases, with 12 bases left between them. The CDR3 spans 13 residues. CDR3 in amino acids: CASSFGVTTEQYF. In nucleotides, the CDR3 is TGTGCCAGCAGCTTCGGGGTAACGACCGAGCAGTACTTC.

The rearrangement links TRBV9 to TRBJ1-2; D is possibly TRBD1 (6 bases). V gave up 0 bases and J gave up 3 bases, with 12 bases separating them. Per germline, CDR1 SGDLS and CDR2 YYNGEE. This CDR3 region has 15 residues. The CDR3 coding sequence is TGTGCCAGCAGCGTAGGCACAGGGTTGGACTATGGCTACACCTTC. Translating it yields CASSVGTGLDYGYTF.

The V and J genes are TRBV7-2 and TRBJ2-5; maybe TRBD2 (6 bases). This CDR3 has 15 residues. V lost 1 base to trimming and J lost 1 base, with 10 bases between them. The germline V gene has CDR1 SGHTA and CDR2 FQGNSA. CDR3 nucleotide sequence: TGTGCCAGCAGCTTAGTGTGGGAGGTCCAAGAGACCCAGTACTTC. Its protein is CASSLVWEVQETQYF.

This chain uses TRBV4-3 with TRBJ1-2; 11 bases agree with TRBD1. This CDR3 is built from 15 residues. Trimming at V came to 3 bases and at J to 8 bases, leaving 8 bases not matched to a gene. The germline V gene has CDR1 LGHNA and CDR2 YSLEER. The CDR3 nucleotides read TGCGCCAGCAGCCAGGGTGGACAGGGGGCTTCCGGCTACACCTTC. It encodes CASSQGGQGASGYTF.

This clone was seen just once. Here the CDR3 DNA reads TGTGCCAGTAGTAGGGGGACAGGGTTTACCTACGAGCAGTACTTC. Translated: CASSRGTGFTYEQYF. This rearrangement joins TRBV19 to TRBJ2-7; 9 nucleotides agree with TRBD1. The CDR3 covers 15 residues. Trimming cost V 4 bases and J 2 bases; bases outside gene matches: 6. Germline assignment: CDR1 LNHDA and CDR2 SQIVND (reference sequence). Supplemented by reference TRBV19 and TRBJ2-7, the full variable domain reads DGGITQSPKYLFRKEGQNVTLSCEQNLNHDAMYWYRQDPGQGLRLIYYSQIVNDFQKGDIAEGYSVSREKKESFPLTVTSAQKNPTAFYLCASSRGTGFTYEQYFGPGTRLTVT.

The rearrangement joins TRBV6-5 to TRBJ2-4; 7 bases align to TRBD1. Germline lookup yields CDR1 MNHEY and CDR2 SVGAGI. This CDR3 contains 13 residues. The junction had 6 bases not matched to a gene; V was cut back by 6 bases and J by 7 bases. In DNA, the CDR3 is TGTGCCAGCAGCATGACAGGGTCGAACATTCAGTACTTC. Translation: CASSMTGSNIQYF.

The chain carries TRBV6-5 and TRBJ1-1, with 11 bases matching TRBD1. The V gene's germline CDR1 is MNHEY and CDR2 SVGAGI. This CDR3 is 15 amino acids long. Trimming took 7 bases from V and 5 from J; bases not matched to a gene: 9. CDR3 residues: CASTFLGQGATEAFF. Here the CDR3 DNA reads TGTGCCAGCACCTTTTTAGGACAGGGGGCGACTGAAGCTTTCTTT.